These T cell receptor beta chains were read from a single sample in a study of T-cell reconstitution after alpha-beta-depleted transplantation in children. TCRdb re-derived calls from the PCR reads in MiXCR, one entry per CDR3 protein. Of about 500,000 distinct CDR3 sequences in the sample, over 10% were seen once. This material consisted of PBMCs, mostly from graft donor cells, taken 180 days after TCRalphabeta/CD19-depleted stem cell transplant. These TCRs come from a female patient aged 2 to 10 who had a stem cell transplant for aplastic anemia, so the T cells may come from the graft donor. CDR3s include the opening cysteine and the closing phenylalanine or tryptophan. D genes are given only for firm matches. Rows may omit the clone size; those that give it use once, few, many or a size class.

D	size	J	V	CDR3	DNA
TRBD1	NA	TRBJ1-6	TRBV28	CASSRGQGPSPLHF	TGTGCCAGCAGTCGCGGACAGGGGCCTTCACCCCTCCACTTT
NA	NA	TRBJ2-1	TRBV29-1	CSVGDVSAYNEQFF	TGCAGCGTGGGGGACGTGTCAGCCTACAATGAGCAGTTCTTC
TRBD2	NA	TRBJ2-4	TRBV10-3	CAISEAGSGGKNSQYF	TGTGCCATCAGTGAAGCAGGGTCGGGAGGCAAAAACAGTCAGTACTTC
NA	NA	TRBJ1-6	TRBV28	CASSLSHSKGHSPLHF	TGTGCCAGCAGTTTATCCCACTCCAAGGGCCATTCACCCCTCCACTTT
NA	NA	TRBJ2-1	TRBV29-1	CGQGKAYNEQFF	TGCGGCCAGGGGAAGGCCTACAATGAGCAGTTCTTC
TRBD2	few	TRBJ2-1	TRBV14	CASSLTSGSLYNEQFF	TGTGCCAGCAGCCTGACTAGCGGGAGCCTTTACAATGAGCAGTTCTTC
NA	few	TRBJ1-3	TRBV19	CASSIDGQPFSGNTIYF	TGTGCCAGTAGTATTGATGGGCAGCCTTTCTCTGGAAACACCATATATTTT
TRBD2	few	TRBJ2-5	TRBV7-8	CASSRRGTIKTQYF	TGTGCCAGCAGCCGGCGGGGGACCATAAAGACCCAGTACTTC
TRBD1	NA	TRBJ2-4	TRBV28	CASRGDRSDIQYF	TGTGCCAGCAGAGGGGACAGGTCGGACATTCAGTACTTC
NA	many	TRBJ1-1	TRBV12-3/TRBV12-4	CASRTSTGQAFF	TGTGCCAGCAGGACCTCGACAGGACAAGCTTTCTTT
TRBD2	NA	TRBJ2-1	TRBV6-2/TRBV6-3	CASNTPGTSARGNNEQFF	TGTGCCAGCAATACCCCCGGGACTAGCGCCAGAGGAAACAATGAGCAGTTCTTC
NA	NA	TRBJ2-7	TRBV3-1	CASSPQAANSPYEQYF	TGTGCCAGCAGCCCACAGGCGGCCAATTCTCCCTACGAGCAGTACTTC
NA	few	TRBJ2-3	TRBV12-3/TRBV12-4	CASSLVSGVADTQYF	TGTGCCAGCAGTTTAGTATCAGGGGTAGCAGATACGCAGTATTTT
NA	NA	TRBJ2-1	TRBV14	CASSQPAVAYNEQFF	TGTGCCAGCAGCCAACCCGCAGTCGCCTACAATGAGCAGTTCTTC
NA	NA	TRBJ1-1	TRBV7-2	CASSTRTAGTEAFF	TGTGCCAGCAGCACCCGGACCGCCGGGACTGAAGCTTTCTTT
TRBD2	NA	TRBJ2-2	TRBV11-2	CASSPRWLAGGPNTGELFF	TGTGCCAGCAGCCCTAGGTGGCTAGCGGGAGGACCGAACACCGGGGAGCTGTTTTTT
NA	NA	TRBJ2-5	TRBV7-9	CASSLFWGLQETQYF	TGTGCCAGCAGCTTATTCTGGGGTTTACAAGAGACCCAGTACTTC
NA	NA	TRBJ2-7	TRBV7-2	CASSSQPLSGGGLYEQYF	TGTGCCAGCAGCTCACAACCCTTAAGTGGGGGCGGGTTGTACGAGCAGTACTTC
NA	few	TRBJ2-3	TRBV27	CASSLSVQTDTQYF	TGTGCCAGCAGTTTATCAGTGCAGACAGATACGCAGTATTTT
NA	few	TRBJ2-2	TRBV6-5	CASSYSRTTNTGELFF	TGTGCCAGCAGTTACTCGAGGACAACGAACACCGGGGAGCTGTTTTTT
TRBD2	NA	TRBJ2-1	TRBV7-9	CASSLLRGSYNEQFF	TGTGCCAGCAGCTTATTGCGGGGGTCCTACAATGAGCAGTTCTTC
TRBD2	NA	TRBJ2-7	TRBV12-3/TRBV12-4	CASTGGRHYEQYF	TGTGCCAGCACGGGGGGACGCCATTACGAGCAGTACTTC
NA	NA	TRBJ1-2	TRBV5-8	CASSLRAPHFYTF	TGTGCCAGCAGCTTGCGGGCTCCCCATTTTTACACCTTC
TRBD2	NA	TRBJ2-1	TRBV29-1	CSVYRGAGAGGPPYNEQFF	TGCAGCGTTTATCGGGGGGCAGGGGCGGGAGGGCCGCCCTACAATGAGCAGTTCTTC
TRBD1	NA	TRBJ1-2	TRBV9	CASSVDRGLGYCYTF	TGTGCCAGCAGCGTAGACAGGGGGCTTGGCTATTGCTACACCTTC
TRBD2	few	TRBJ2-5	TRBV7-6	CASSLRTSVQETQYF	TGTGCCAGCAGCTTACGGACTAGCGTGCAAGAGACCCAGTACTTC
TRBD1	NA	TRBJ1-3	TRBV20-1	CSATPQGALPGNTIYF	TGCAGTGCTACCCCACAGGGGGCGCTTCCTGGAAACACCATATATTTT
NA	NA	TRBJ2-6	TRBV6-2/TRBV6-3	CASIDDDWSGANVLTF	TGTGCCAGCATTGACGACGATTGGTCTGGGGCCAACGTCCTGACTTTC
TRBD1	NA	TRBJ2-7	TRBV4-1	CASTLGADRGLEQYF	TGCGCCAGCACGCTAGGCGCGGACAGGGGGCTCGAGCAGTACTTC
TRBD1	many	TRBJ1-5	TRBV5-1	CASSLDRGLDQPQHF	TGCGCCAGCAGTTTGGACAGGGGGCTAGATCAGCCCCAGCATTTT
NA	NA	TRBJ2-7	TRBV4-3	CASSQASAGYEQYF	TGCGCCAGCAGCCAAGCAAGTGCGGGCTACGAGCAGTACTTC
TRBD2	NA	TRBJ2-1	TRBV28	CASSQLAGADNEQFF	TGTGCCAGCAGCCAACTAGCGGGAGCCGACAATGAGCAGTTCTTC
TRBD2	many	TRBJ2-7	TRBV28	CASSHGTSGTYEQYF	TGTGCCAGCAGCCACGGGACTAGCGGGACCTACGAGCAGTACTTC
NA	NA	TRBJ2-3	TRBV20-1	CSATRYREGTDTQYF	TGCAGTGCTACTCGGTACAGGGAGGGCACAGATACGCAGTATTTT
NA	NA	TRBJ2-3	TRBV11-2	CASSLRFPDTDTQYF	TGTGCCAGCAGCTTACGATTCCCCGATACAGATACGCAGTATTTT
NA	many	TRBJ2-4	TRBV12-3/TRBV12-4	CASSATGEGNIQYF	TGTGCCAGCAGTGCCACAGGGGAGGGAAACATTCAGTACTTC
NA	few	TRBJ1-1	TRBV19	CASSITWRKTEAFF	TGTGCCAGTAGTATTACCTGGAGGAAAACTGAAGCTTTCTTT
NA	few	TRBJ2-7	TRBV7-9	CASSLPGSLVEQYF	TGTGCCAGCAGCCTCCCGGGCTCCCTGGTGGAGCAGTACTTC
NA	NA	TRBJ2-3	TRBV9	CASSAPTDTQYF	TGTGCCAGCAGCGCCCCCACAGATACGCAGTATTTT
TRBD2	many	TRBJ2-2	TRBV20-1	CSARRLAVPTGELFF	TGCAGTGCTAGAAGACTAGCGGTTCCCACCGGGGAGCTGTTTTTT
NA	many	TRBJ2-5	TRBV19	CASSIMETQYF	TGTGCCAGTAGTATAATGGAGACCCAGTACTTC
TRBD2	many	TRBJ2-5	TRBV10-3	CAISGTSGNQETQYF	TGTGCCATCAGTGGGACTAGCGGGAACCAAGAGACCCAGTACTTC
TRBD2	NA	TRBJ2-1	TRBV2	CASTPLRLGREGRHEQFF	TGTGCCAGCACGCCGTTAAGGCTGGGGCGGGAGGGCCGGCATGAGCAGTTCTTC
TRBD2	few	TRBJ2-2	TRBV20-1	CSRLAGGTGELFF	TGCAGTCGTCTAGCGGGAGGGACCGGGGAGCTGTTTTTT
TRBD2	NA	TRBJ2-3	TRBV5-1	CASRGTSGHHTQYF	TGCGCCAGCAGAGGGACTAGCGGACACCATACGCAGTATTTT
TRBD1	many	TRBJ2-1	TRBV28	CASSLDRVDEQFF	TGTGCCAGCAGTTTGGACAGGGTAGATGAGCAGTTCTTC
TRBD2	NA	TRBJ2-1	TRBV7-2	CASSLATGLAGGPRANEQFF	TGTGCCAGCAGCTTAGCGACGGGACTAGCGGGAGGGCCCAGAGCGAATGAGCAGTTCTTC
NA	many	TRBJ2-7	TRBV29-1	CSVVQPPYEQYF	TGCAGCGTTGTCCAGCCCCCCTACGAGCAGTACTTC
TRBD2	few	TRBJ2-5	TRBV14	CASSQYTGLAQETQYF	TGTGCCAGCAGCCAATACACGGGACTAGCCCAAGAGACCCAGTACTTC
NA	NA	TRBJ1-5	TRBV5-1	CASSFRPDNQPQHF	TGCGCCAGCAGCTTCCGACCTGACAATCAGCCCCAGCATTTT